This T cell receptor beta chain was sequenced during a study of blood T cell repertoires in COVID-19. Repertoires were generated with immunoSEQ multiplex PCR, while TCRdb's copy carries only in-frame clones and drops some. Among roughly 34,000 clones listed, about 89% were seen once. V shed 6 bases and J 3 bases; nucleotides not matched to a gene: 8. This CDR3 region has 15 residues. Germline V CDR1 and CDR2: MDHEN, SYDVKM. Sequencing used peripheral blood. This rearrangement joins TRBV28 to TRBJ2-3; TRBD1 matches at 8 bases. This clonotype originated in a man of 80 years or more with active COVID-19. For the CDR3, the DNA is TGTGCCAGCAGCCGTTCGACAGGGGCGACAGATACGCAGTATTTT. This encodes CASSRSTGATDTQYF. Looking up the rest from reference TRBV28 and TRBJ2-3 gives the full variable domain: DVKVTQSSRYLVKRTGEKVFLECVQDMDHENMFWYRQDPGLGLRLIYFSYDVKMKEKGDIPEGYSVSREKKERFSLILESASTNQTSMYLCASSRSTGATDTQYFGPGTRLTVL.